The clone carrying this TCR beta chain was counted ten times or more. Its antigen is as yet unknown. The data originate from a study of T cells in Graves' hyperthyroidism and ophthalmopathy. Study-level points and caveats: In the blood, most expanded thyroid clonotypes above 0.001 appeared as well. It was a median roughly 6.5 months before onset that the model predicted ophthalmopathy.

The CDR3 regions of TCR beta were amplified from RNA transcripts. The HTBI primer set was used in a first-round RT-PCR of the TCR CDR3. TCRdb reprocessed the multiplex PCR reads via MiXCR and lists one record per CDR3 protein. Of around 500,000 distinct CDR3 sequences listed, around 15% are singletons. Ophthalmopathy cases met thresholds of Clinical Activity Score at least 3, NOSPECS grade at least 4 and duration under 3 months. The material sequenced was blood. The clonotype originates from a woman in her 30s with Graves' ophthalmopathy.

CDR3 sequence reads: CASSLQISGRAGDEQFF. As DNA, the CDR3 is TGTGCCAGCAGCTTACAAATTAGCGGGAGGGCCGGAGATGAGCAGTTCTTC. The chain is built from TRBV11-2 and TRBJ2-1; 11 bases align to TRBD2. J was trimmed by 8 bases and V by 2 bases; bases with no gene match: 11. The CDR3 spans 17 residues. Germline assignment: CDR1 SGHAT and CDR2 FQNNGV.